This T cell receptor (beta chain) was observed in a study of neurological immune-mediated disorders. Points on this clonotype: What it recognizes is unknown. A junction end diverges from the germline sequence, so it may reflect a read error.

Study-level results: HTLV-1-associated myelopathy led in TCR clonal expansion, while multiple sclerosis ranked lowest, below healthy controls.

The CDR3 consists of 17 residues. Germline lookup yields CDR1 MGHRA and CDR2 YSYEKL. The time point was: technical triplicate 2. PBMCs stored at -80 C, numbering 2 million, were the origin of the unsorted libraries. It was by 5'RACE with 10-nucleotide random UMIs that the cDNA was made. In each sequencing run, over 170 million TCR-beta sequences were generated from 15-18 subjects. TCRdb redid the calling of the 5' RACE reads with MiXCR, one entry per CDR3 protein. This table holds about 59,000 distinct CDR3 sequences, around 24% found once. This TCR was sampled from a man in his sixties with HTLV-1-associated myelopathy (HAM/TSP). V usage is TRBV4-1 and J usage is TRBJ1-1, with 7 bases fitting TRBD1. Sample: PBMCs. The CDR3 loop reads CASSQDPLRGGRTEAFF. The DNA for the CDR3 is TGCGCCAGCAGTCAAGACCCCTTGAGAGGGGGCAGAACTGAAGCTTTCTTT.